These 13 T cell receptor beta chains share one sample of origin, sequenced in a study of blood T cell repertoires in COVID-19. Sequencing was performed with immunoSEQ multiplex PCR; in TCRdb, only in-frame clones are kept and a portion is missing. The repertoire consists of some 78,000 clones, with 70% to 90% occurring once and the leading ten covering approximately 4.9%. The specimen sequenced was peripheral blood. The receptors originated from a woman aged 80 or over with active or convalescent COVID-19.

The CDR3 DNA reads as TGTGCCAGCAGCTTGGCCACTAGCGGATACACCGGGGAGCTGTTTTTT. Translated, it gives CASSLATSGYTGELFF. The chain joins TRBV5-5 to TRBJ2-2; TRBD2 agrees at 8 bases. This CDR3 comprises 16 residues. Germline CDR1 is SGHKS and CDR2 is YYEKEE (reference sequence). V shed 0 bases and J 3 bases; nucleotides not matched to a gene: 4.

The V gene is TRBV19, the J gene TRBJ2-3, with D hard to call. CDR1 is LNHDA and CDR2 is SQIVND in the germline V gene (reference sequence). The CDR3 contains 13 residues. Trimming removed 2 bases from V and 2 bases from J, with 5 bases in between. The CDR3 DNA reads TGTGCCAGTAGTATAAGCCTCACAGATACGCAGTATTTT. It translates to CASSISLTDTQYF.

V gene TRBV3-1 (or the pseudogene TRBV3-2) combines with J gene TRBJ2-3, with D maybe TRBD1 (6 bases). Germline CDR1 LGHDT, CDR2 YNNKEL (reference sequence). V shed 1 base and J shed 0 bases, with 11 bases lying between them. The CDR3 is 16 residues long. This CDR3 reads CASSQVRGPSTDTQYF. CDR3 DNA: TGTGCCAGCAGCCAAGTCAGGGGCCCAAGCACAGATACGCAGTATTTT.

V gene TRBV5-1 combines with J gene TRBJ2-5; D ambiguous. The V end lost 3 bases, the J end lost 5 bases, and 5 bases lay between the germline ends. This CDR3 is 11 amino acids long. Germline assignment: CDR1 SGHRS and CDR2 YFSETQ. The CDR3 bases are TGCGCCAGCAGCTCCCCGGAGACCCAGTACTTC. Translated, it gives CASSSPETQYF.

V usage is TRBV28 and J usage is TRBJ2-7; 9 nucleotides match TRBD2. The germline gives CDR1 MDHEN, CDR2 SYDVKM. The V and J ends lost 6 bases and 4 bases, in that order; junction bases with no gene match: 4. The CDR3 runs 13 residues. Here the CDR3 DNA reads TGTGCCAGCAGGGCGGGAGGGAGGTACGAGCAGTACTTC. It codes for CASRAGGRYEQYF.

This chain joins TRBV4-3 and TRBJ2-1, with 10 bases identical to TRBD2. The CDR3 totals 16 residues. From germline, CDR1 is LGHNA and CDR2 YSLEER. J was trimmed by 8 bases and V by 3 bases; bases with no gene match: 10. The CDR3 DNA is TGCGCCAGCAGCCAGGGGGTTCTAGCGGGAGCAGATGAGCAGTTCTTC. It is translated as CASSQGVLAGADEQFF.

This clone was seen more than once but under ten times. The genes are TRBV9 and TRBJ2-2; tentatively, D is TRBD2 (5 bases). Germline V gives CDR1 SGDLS, CDR2 YYNGEE. Trimming cost V 3 bases and J 5 bases, with 14 bases left between them. The CDR3 contains 15 residues. The CDR3 loop reads CASSDRPTRTGELFF. CDR3 coding DNA: TGTGCCAGCAGCGACCGACCTACTAGGACCGGGGAGCTGTTTTTT.

The rearrangement links TRBV27 to TRBJ2-5, with 7 bases that match TRBD2. The length of the CDR3 is 15 residues. Germline CDR1 is MNHEY and CDR2 is SMNVEV (reference sequence). The J segment lost 5 bases and the V segment lost 5 bases, leaving 11 bases of the junction unmatched. The CDR3 nucleotides are TGTGCCAGCAGTCATGGAGGGAGGGGCCGGGAGACCCAGTACTTC. It codes for CASSHGGRGRETQYF.

Points on this clone: A junction end diverges from the germline sequence, so it may reflect a read error. CDR3 region: CASSSQGANEELFF. For the CDR3, the DNA is TGCGCCAGCAGCTCTCAGGGGGCTAATGAAGAACTGTTTTTT. This chain connects TRBV5-1 to TRBJ1-4, with TRBD1 matching over 8 bases. This CDR3 spans 14 amino acids. The germline gives CDR1 SGHRS, CDR2 YFSETQ.

The V call is TRBV5-1, the J call TRBJ2-1, with 8 bases aligning to TRBD2. Trimming at V came to 0 bases and at J to 4 bases, leaving 6 bases not matched to a gene. The germline CDR1 and CDR2 sequences are SGHRS and YFSETQ. This CDR3 has 16 residues. CDR3: CASSLAGAGVYNEQFF. For the CDR3, the DNA is TGCGCCAGCAGCTTGGCCGGAGCGGGGGTGTACAATGAGCAGTTCTTC. The full variable domain, completed using reference TRBV5-1 and TRBJ2-1, is KAGVTQTPRYLIKTRGQQVTLSCSPISGHRSVSWYQQTPGQGLQFLFEYFSETQRNKGNFPGRFSGRQFSNSRSEMNVSTLELGDSALYLCASSLAGAGVYNEQFFGPGTRLTVL.

V usage is TRBV5-1 and J usage is TRBJ2-5; TRBD2 agrees at 7 bases. The CDR3 loop spans 15 amino acids. Losses at the gene ends were 6 bases for V and 7 bases for J; bases not matched to a gene: 15. Per germline, CDR1 SGHRS and CDR2 YFSETQ. CDR3 DNA sequence: TGCGCCAGCACCGAGGTGGCGGGAGAATCGGGGACCCAGTACTTC. Residues: CASTEVAGESGTQYF.

The V call is TRBV7-9, the J call TRBJ1-4, with 10 bases fitting TRBD1. The junction had 3 bases not matched to a gene; V was cut back by 1 base and J by 7 bases. This CDR3 contains 15 residues. The germline V gene encodes CDR1 SEHNR and CDR2 FQNEAQ (reference sequence). CDR3 sequence: CASSLGTGGREKLFF. The CDR3 DNA is TGTGCCAGCAGCTTAGGGACAGGGGGACGTGAAAAACTGTTTTTT.

The table lists this clone with a count of one. The chain is built from TRBV29-1 and TRBJ2-5; 13 bases align to TRBD2. Per the germline V gene, CDR1 is SQVTM and CDR2 is ANQGSEA. Trimming removed 4 bases from V and 2 bases from J; junction bases left unmatched: 4. The CDR3 is made up of 15 amino acids. CDR3 region: CSVGRTSGRQETQYF. CDR3 DNA sequence: TGCAGCGTTGGAAGGACTAGCGGGAGACAAGAGACCCAGTACTTC.